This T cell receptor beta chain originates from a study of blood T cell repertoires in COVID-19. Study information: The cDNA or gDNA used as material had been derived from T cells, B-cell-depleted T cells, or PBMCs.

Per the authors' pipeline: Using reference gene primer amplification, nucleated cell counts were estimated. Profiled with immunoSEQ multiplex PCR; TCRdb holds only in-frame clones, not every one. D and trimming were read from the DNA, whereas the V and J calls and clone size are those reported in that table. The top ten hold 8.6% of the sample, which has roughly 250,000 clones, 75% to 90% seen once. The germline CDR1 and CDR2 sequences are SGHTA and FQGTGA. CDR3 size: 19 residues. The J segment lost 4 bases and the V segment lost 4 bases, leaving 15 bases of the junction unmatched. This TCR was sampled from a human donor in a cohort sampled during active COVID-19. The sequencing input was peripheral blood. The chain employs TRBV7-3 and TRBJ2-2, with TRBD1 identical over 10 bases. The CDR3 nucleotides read TGTGCCAGCAGCTCCACTCCCGGGACAGGGGAAATAGGCACCGGGGAGCTGTTTTTT. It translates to CASSSTPGTGEIGTGELFF.